This record concerns one TCR beta chain sequence. The antigen is undetermined. The CDR3 is made up of 17 amino acids. Per the germline V gene, CDR1 is SNHLY and CDR2 is FYNNEI. V shed 2 bases and J 6 bases; nucleotides not matched to a gene: 14. Both 60 Vbeta primers and 13 Jbeta primers went into the PCR. Produced via immunoSEQ multiplex PCR; TCRdb's table is partial and in-frame only. The table records tens of thousands of clones, over 55% of them present only once. The data are from a study of cytomegalovirus exposure and HLA in healthy donors. Findings and limits, study-wide: It was likely that a cluster of highly shared sequence variants was a sequencing artifact. Most TCR sequences proved rare, with some public TCRs found in many donors. Researchers counted 150 to 200 TCR beta chains as cytomegalovirus-associated. In an earlier analysis, productive rearrangement rates for most beta V segments clustered near 87% or 30%.

The chain recombines TRBV2 with TRBJ2-3, with TRBD2 matching 7 bases. Input material: PBMCs. This sequence originates from a young man in good health and CMV-seropositive. The CDR3 sequence: CASSEWPSGTGGDTQYF. CDR3 coding DNA: TGTGCCAGCAGTGAATGGCCGAGCGGGACCGGCGGCGATACGCAGTATTTT. Full variable domain (remainder filled in from reference TRBV2 and TRBJ2-3): EPEVTQTPSHQVTQMGQEVILRCVPISNHLYFYWYRQILGQKVEFLVSFYNNEISEKSEIFDDQFSVERPDGSNFTLKIRSTKLEDSAMYFCASSEWPSGTGGDTQYFGPGTRLTVL.